Listed here are 21 T cell receptor beta chains from one sample, sequenced in a study of T cell repertoires in cytomegalovirus infection. TCRdb ran MiXCR on the reads and lists one entry per CDR3 protein. Of around 330,000 distinct CDR3 sequences in the sample, 17% are singletons; the top ten hold around 13%. The sequencing input was PBMCs. All receptors come from a human donor in good health (CMV status not recorded). Some clones in this sample may be carry-over from other donors' samples.

This clonotype was recorded many times. The chain uses TRBV25-1 and TRBJ1-2; D gene unclear. Trimming took 3 bases from V and 8 from J, leaving 13 bases between them. This CDR3 is built from 13 residues. Germline assignment: CDR1 MGHDK and CDR2 SYGVNS. CDR3 protein: CASSDPQFLGYTF. In nucleotides, the CDR3 is TGTGCCAGCAGTGATCCACAGTTTTTGGGCTACACCTTC.

The chain combines TRBV5-1 with TRBJ2-3; D unclear. Deletions cut 5 bases from V and 6 bases from J, with 10 bases between. The CDR3 runs 12 residues. Germline CDR1 and CDR2: SGHRS and YFSETQ. In DNA form, the CDR3 reads TGCGCCAGCAGAACAGACCGGGATACGCAGTATTTT. Translated, it gives CASRTDRDTQYF.

This clonotype was detected a few times. This chain links TRBV29-1 with TRBJ2-7; 7 nucleotides agree with TRBD1. Germline CDR1 reads SQVTM; CDR2 reads ANQGSEA. The CDR3 is 13 amino acids. The V segment lost 2 bases and the J segment 6 bases; nucleotides outside the gene matches: 7. The CDR3 reads CSVEQRTGGEQYF. In DNA form, the CDR3 reads TGCAGCGTTGAACAACGGACAGGAGGCGAGCAGTACTTC.

The V and J genes are TRBV28 and TRBJ2-6, with 7 bases identical to TRBD1. CDR3 length equals 15 residues. Germline CDR1 and CDR2: MDHEN and SYDVKM. V lost 4 bases and J lost 4; bases outside the gene matches: 4. Here the CDR3 reads CASSSTGMGANVLTF. In nucleotides, the CDR3 is TGTGCCAGCAGTTCGACAGGGATGGGGGCCAACGTCCTGACTTTC.

The sample holds many counts of this clonotype. The chain has TRBV20-1 and TRBJ1-1; possibly TRBD1 for D (5 bases). The germline V gene encodes CDR1 DFQATT and CDR2 SNEGSKA (reference sequence). The V end was cut by 0 bases, the J end by 0 bases, with 20 bases between. The CDR3 has 18 residues. The CDR3 DNA follows: TGCAGTGCTAGAGATGGGCTTCGGGGGGAAGCAATGAACACTGAAGCTTTCTTT. Its translation is CSARDGLRGEAMNTEAFF.

Many counts were recorded for this clonotype. The gene calls are TRBV7-2 and TRBJ2-1, with D perhaps being TRBD1 or TRBD2 (5 bases each). CDR1 SGHTA and CDR2 FQGNSA come from the germline V gene. The CDR3 runs 14 residues. V was shortened by 7 bases and J by 4 bases, with 14 bases between the two germline ends. DNA for the CDR3: TGTGCCAGCACCTATACATGGGGGTACAATGAGCAGTTCTTC. It codes for CASTYTWGYNEQFF.

This clonotype was detected many times. The chain carries TRBV7-3 and TRBJ2-7, with 13 bases that match TRBD2. The CDR3 is made up of 15 amino acids. Germline lookup yields CDR1 SGHTA and CDR2 FQGTGA. Trimming took 4 bases from V and 6 from J; bases not matched to a gene: 6. CDR3 amino acids: CASSSGTSGGAEQYF. CDR3 sequence (DNA): TGTGCCAGCAGCTCGGGAACTAGCGGGGGGGCCGAGCAGTACTTC. Combining the CDR3 with reference TRBV7-3 and TRBJ2-7 gives the whole variable domain GAGVSQTPSNKVTEKGKYVELRCDPISGHTALYWYRQSLGQGPEFLIYFQGTGAADDSGLPNDRFFAVRPEGSVSTLKIQRTERGDSAVYLCASSSGTSGGAEQYFGPGTRLTVT.

Only a few counts were recorded for this clonotype. This rearrangement joins TRBV28 to TRBJ2-7; TRBD2 matches 11 bases. The ends lost 1 base at V and 3 bases at J; junction bases unmatched: 5. The CDR3 loop spans 16 amino acids. The germline V gene encodes CDR1 MDHEN and CDR2 SYDVKM. CDR3 amino acids: CASSLSSGGPGYEQYF. The CDR3 DNA is TGTGCCAGCAGTTTATCTAGCGGGGGGCCAGGCTACGAGCAGTACTTC.

This clonotype has a handful of counts. The gene calls are TRBV2 and TRBJ1-1, with a possible D match to TRBD1 (6 bases). Trimming left V 7 bases short and J 5 bases short, with 20 bases between. The germline V gene has CDR1 SNHLY and CDR2 FYNNEI. The CDR3 contains 15 residues. CDR3 amino acids: CASNPIVGGRTEAFF. CDR3 in DNA: TGTGCCAGCAATCCCATTGTCGGGGGGCGTACTGAAGCTTTCTTT.

The J gene is TRBJ2-1, the V gene TRBV10-3, with D hard to call. The CDR3 runs to 13 residues. Germline V CDR1 and CDR2: ENHRY, SYGVKD. Between the trimmed V and J ends, which lost 0 bases and 8 bases, there was a span of 8 bases. The CDR3: CAISESPNYEQFF. The DNA for the CDR3 is TGTGCCATCAGTGAGTCCCCAAACTATGAGCAGTTCTTC.

This clonotype was seen ten or more times. The chain is built from TRBV6-1 and TRBJ1-1; D remains ambiguous. V lost 5 bases, J lost 6 bases, and 10 bases lay in between. Germline V lookup: CDR1 MNHNS, CDR2 SASEGT. The length of the CDR3 is 12 residues. In DNA form, the CDR3 reads TGTGCCAGCAGTAGGTTGAAATCTGAAGCTTTCTTT. Translated: CASSRLKSEAFF.

This clonotype has just a few counts. V is TRBV12-3 or TRBV12-4 and J is TRBJ1-1, with 9 bases matching TRBD1. J gave up 5 bases and V 6 bases, and 4 bases lay outside the gene matches. The length of the CDR3 is 13 residues. The CDR3 coding sequence is TGTGCCAGCAGGAAGACAGGGGGAACTGAAGCTTTCTTT. Its protein product is CASRKTGGTEAFF.

This clonotype was seen repeatedly, ten times or more. This CDR3 reads CASSQSIAHRGYNEQFF. The CDR3 DNA reads TGCGCCAGCAGTCAATCGATCGCCCACAGGGGTTACAATGAGCAGTTCTTC. The chain combines TRBV23-1 with TRBJ2-1; 7 bases are shared with TRBD1. TRBV23-1 is noted as an ORF with a role that remains uncertain. CDR3 length: 17 residues. V was clipped by 0 bases and J by 4 bases; unmatched bases: 9.

This clonotype occurred a few times. The V and J genes are TRBV12-3 or TRBV12-4 and TRBJ2-1, with 10 bases fitting TRBD2. J was trimmed by 5 bases and V by 4 bases; bases with no gene match: 5. The CDR3 is made up of 15 amino acids. The CDR3 nucleotides are TGTGCCAGCAGTTCCAGCGGGGGGGCCGACAATGAGCAGTTCTTC. It encodes CASSSSGGADNEQFF.

This clonotype was counted a single time. The genes are TRBV20-1 and TRBJ2-5; D assignment may be TRBD1 or TRBD2 (5 bases each). Trimming took off 7 bases at V and 5 bases at J, with 11 bases between the two ends. Germline CDR1 DFQATT, CDR2 SNEGSKA (reference sequence). CDR3 length: 11 residues. CDR3 DNA sequence: TGCAGTGGGGACCCTGTGGAGACCCAGTACTTC. This sequence encodes CSGDPVETQYF.

In its sample, this clonotype was seen a few times. The V and J genes are TRBV10-3 and TRBJ2-3; TRBD1 might be the D (6 bases). V was pared by 6 bases and J by 2 bases, with 15 bases between. Germline CDR1 is ENHRY and CDR2 is SYGVKD. The CDR3 consists of 15 residues. CDR3 sequence: CAIRSQGTFTDTQYF. The CDR3 region has the DNA TGTGCCATCAGGTCCCAGGGGACATTCACAGATACGCAGTATTTT.

This clonotype appeared many times. The chain links TRBV4-1 to TRBJ1-1; D uncertain. V gave up 3 bases and J gave up 0 bases, with 11 bases separating them. Germline loops: CDR1 MGHRA, CDR2 YSYEKL. The CDR3 covers 15 residues. CDR3 DNA: TGCGCCAGCAGCCACCTGACGGGGATGAACACTGAAGCTTTCTTT. It specifies CASSHLTGMNTEAFF.

The V and J genes are TRBV2 and TRBJ2-7; TRBD2 aligns across 10 bases. Germline trimming cut 4 bases from V and 1 base from J; bases unmatched to any gene: 7. Germline CDR1 is SNHLY and CDR2 is FYNNEI. This CDR3 has 16 residues. CDR3: CASSASGGPVSYEQYF. The CDR3 coding sequence is TGTGCCAGCAGTGCTAGCGGGGGCCCCGTATCCTACGAGCAGTACTTC.

This clonotype appeared many times. This chain links TRBV7-9 with TRBJ2-7, with unresolved D. The CDR3 extends over 13 amino acids. Trimming pared 0 bases from V and 3 bases from J, leaving 6 bases between. Germline V CDR1 and CDR2: SEHNR, FQNEAQ (reference sequence). The CDR3 nucleotides are TGTGCCAGCAGCTTAGCAGAAAACTACGAGCAGTACTTC. Amino acid sequence: CASSLAENYEQYF.

This clonotype has only a few counts. The J gene is TRBJ1-3, the V gene TRBV11-2; TRBD1 matches 7 bases. The CDR3 spans 18 residues. The V gene end was trimmed by 1 base and the J gene end by 1 base; junction bases not matched to a gene: 10. CDR1 SGHAT and CDR2 FQNNGV come from the germline V gene. This CDR3 reads CASSLAWHRGGSGNTIYF. DNA of the CDR3: TGTGCCAGCAGCTTAGCGTGGCACAGGGGAGGATCTGGAAACACCATATATTTT.

V and J are TRBV19 and TRBJ2-7, with D perhaps TRBD1 (6 bases). Per germline, CDR1 LNHDA and CDR2 SQIVND (reference sequence). The V end was cut by 5 bases, the J end by 2 bases, with 19 bases between. The CDR3 totals 16 residues. The CDR3 loop reads CASSGVRDTGTYEQYF. The CDR3 nucleotides read TGTGCCAGTAGTGGCGTCCGGGACACCGGCACCTACGAGCAGTACTTC.